A selection of T cell receptor beta chains follows, all from one sample in a study of beta chain features in type 1 diabetes. The data were produced by immunoSEQ multiplex PCR, yet TCRdb's version contains in-frame clones alone and is incomplete. The data show a few hundred thousand clones, approximately 16% seen once. The sequencing sample was made of naive CD4+ T cells from blood. The receptors were gathered from a man younger than 45 with type 1 diabetes. The CDR3 runs from the conserved cysteine through the conserved F or W. D genes are given only for firm matches. Size is stated for part of the rows, as once, few or many counts, or as a class when the clone is expanded.

V gene: TRBV7-2
J gene: TRBJ2-5
clone size: few
D gene: TRBD2
CDR3 DNA: TGTGCCAGCAGCTTCTATCTACTAGCGGGAGGTGAGGAGACCCAGTACTTC
CDR3 protein: CASSFYLLAGGEETQYF

V gene: TRBV9
J gene: TRBJ2-3
clone size: .
D gene: .
CDR3 DNA: TGTGCCAGCAGCGTAACGGGAGTCCTTTCAGATACGCAGTATTTT
CDR3 protein: CASSVTGVLSDTQYF

V gene: TRBV27
J gene: TRBJ2-3
clone size: .
D gene: .
CDR3 DNA: TGTGCCAGCAGTTCTCAGTGGGGGCCCACAGATACGCAGTATTTT
CDR3 protein: CASSSQWGPTDTQYF

V gene: TRBV18
J gene: TRBJ2-3
clone size: .
D gene: .
CDR3 DNA: TGTGCCAGCTCAACCCTTGACACAGATACGCAGTATTTT
CDR3 protein: CASSTLDTDTQYF

V gene: TRBV30
J gene: TRBJ2-3
clone size: few
D gene: .
CDR3 DNA: TGTGCCTGGAGTGTAATAGATACGCAGTATTTT
CDR3 protein: CAWSVIDTQYF

V gene: TRBV30
J gene: TRBJ1-4
clone size: .
D gene: .
CDR3 DNA: TGTGCCTGGAGCCCAGGGGCAACTAATGAAAAACTGTTTTTT
CDR3 protein: CAWSPGATNEKLFF

V gene: TRBV4-1
J gene: TRBJ2-1
clone size: .
D gene: TRBD2
CDR3 DNA: TGCGCCAGCAGCCGGGGACTAGTTCCCAATGAGCAGTTCTTC
CDR3 protein: CASSRGLVPNEQFF

V gene: TRBV25-1
J gene: TRBJ2-7
clone size: .
D gene: .
CDR3 DNA: TGTGCCAGCCGAGCGGACATCGCCGGCTACGAGCAGTACTTC
CDR3 protein: CASRADIAGYEQYF

V gene: TRBV7-2
J gene: TRBJ2-3
clone size: .
D gene: .
CDR3 DNA: TGTGCCAGCAGCCCCTCCGCGGGAAGGGCTTTGGAAGATACGCAGTATTTT
CDR3 protein: CASSPSAGRALEDTQYF

V gene: TRBV9
J gene: TRBJ1-1
clone size: few
D gene: .
CDR3 DNA: TGTGCCAGCGGCCAGCAAATGAACACTGAAGCTTTCTTT
CDR3 protein: CASGQQMNTEAFF

V gene: TRBV9
J gene: TRBJ2-7
clone size: .
D gene: TRBD2
CDR3 DNA: TGTGCCAGCAGCGGTAGCGGGAGTCAGTACGAGCAGTACTTC
CDR3 protein: CASSGSGSQYEQYF

V gene: TRBV29-1
J gene: TRBJ2-2
clone size: .
D gene: .
CDR3 DNA: TGCAGCGCTTCCCAACAGGGAACCGGGGAGCTGTTTTTT
CDR3 protein: CSASQQGTGELFF

V gene: TRBV25-1
J gene: TRBJ1-4
clone size: .
D gene: TRBD1
CDR3 DNA: TGTGCCAGCAACCCGGGACAGGGGGATGAAAAACTGTTTTTT
CDR3 protein: CASNPGQGDEKLFF

V gene: TRBV28
J gene: TRBJ1-4
clone size: .
D gene: TRBD1
CDR3 DNA: TGTGCCAGCAGCCGACAGGGGGCACGTACGGAAAAACTGTTTTTT
CDR3 protein: CASSRQGARTEKLFF

V gene: TRBV28
J gene: TRBJ2-7
clone size: .
D gene: TRBD2
CDR3 DNA: TGTGCCAGCAGTTTATTTGCTAGCGGGAGAAGCGACGAGCAGTACTTC
CDR3 protein: CASSLFASGRSDEQYF

V gene: TRBV15
J gene: TRBJ1-2
clone size: .
D gene: .
CDR3 DNA: TGTGCCACTACCGAATTAGCTAACTATGGCTACACCTTC
CDR3 protein: CATTELANYGYTF

V gene: TRBV29-1
J gene: TRBJ2-1
clone size: few
D gene: .
CDR3 DNA: TGCAGCGTTGAAGGGGCCCTTCCTTCCTACAATGAGCAGTTCTTC
CDR3 protein: CSVEGALPSYNEQFF

V gene: TRBV29-1
J gene: TRBJ2-5
clone size: few
D gene: TRBD1
CDR3 DNA: TGCAGCGTTCCCGGGACAGGGCCAGCCCAAGAGACCCAGTACTTC
CDR3 protein: CSVPGTGPAQETQYF

V gene: TRBV29-1
J gene: TRBJ2-1
clone size: .
D gene: .
CDR3 DNA: TGCAGCGCTGGTCGACTACGGGGCAATGAGCAGTTCTTC
CDR3 protein: CSAGRLRGNEQFF

V gene: TRBV29-1
J gene: TRBJ2-1
clone size: few
D gene: .
CDR3 DNA: TGCAGCACCACCGGGACTCACCGCCAGAACGACAATGAGCAGTTCTTC
CDR3 protein: CSTTGTHRQNDNEQFF

V gene: TRBV5-1
J gene: TRBJ2-5
clone size: .
D gene: TRBD1
CDR3 DNA: TGCGCCAGCAGCTTGGGAGCGGACAGGCAAGAGACCCAGTACTTC
CDR3 protein: CASSLGADRQETQYF

V gene: TRBV7-2
J gene: TRBJ2-1
clone size: few
D gene: .
CDR3 DNA: TGTGCCAGCAGCATACGCAGGAATGAGCAGTTCTTC
CDR3 protein: CASSIRRNEQFF

V gene: TRBV29-1
J gene: TRBJ1-1
clone size: once
D gene: .
CDR3 DNA: TGCAGCGTTCGGATACAAATGAACACTGAAGCTTTCTTT
CDR3 protein: CSVRIQMNTEAFF

V gene: TRBV19
J gene: TRBJ2-1
clone size: .
D gene: TRBD1
CDR3 DNA: TGTGCCAGCCTCGGACAGGGGGCTGTGGTTGAGCAGTTCTTC
CDR3 protein: CASLGQGAVVEQFF

V gene: TRBV29-1
J gene: TRBJ2-2
clone size: .
D gene: TRBD2
CDR3 DNA: TGCAGCGTTGCTCACCGGGGGGTCAACACCGGGGAGCTGTTTTTT
CDR3 protein: CSVAHRGVNTGELFF

V gene: TRBV7-2
J gene: TRBJ2-3
clone size: .
D gene: .
CDR3 DNA: TGTGCCAGCAGCTTCAAGGACAGACGCACAGATACGCAGTATTTT
CDR3 protein: CASSFKDRRTDTQYF

V gene: TRBV7-9
J gene: TRBJ2-5
clone size: few
D gene: .
CDR3 DNA: TGTGCCAGCAGCTTAATAGGCAACCAAGAGACCCAGTACTTC
CDR3 protein: CASSLIGNQETQYF

V gene: TRBV30
J gene: TRBJ2-5
clone size: few
D gene: .
CDR3 DNA: TGTGCCTGGAGTGAGGGGAAAGAGACCCAGTACTTC
CDR3 protein: CAWSEGKETQYF

V gene: TRBV23-1
J gene: TRBJ2-3
clone size: few
D gene: .
CDR3 DNA: TGCGCCAGCAGCTCCGGGACCCCCACAGATACGCAGTATTTT
CDR3 protein: CASSSGTPTDTQYF

V gene: TRBV18
J gene: TRBJ2-1
clone size: few
D gene: .
CDR3 DNA: TGTGCCAGCTCGCGGGGACTCGAGGAGTACAATGAGCAGTTCTTC
CDR3 protein: CASSRGLEEYNEQFF

V gene: TRBV28
J gene: TRBJ2-3
clone size: .
D gene: .
CDR3 DNA: TGTGCCAGCGGTGGGGGTGATGGCACAGATACGCAGTATTTT
CDR3 protein: CASGGGDGTDTQYF

V gene: TRBV4-1
J gene: TRBJ1-2
clone size: .
D gene: .
CDR3 DNA: TGCGCCAGCAGCCTTTCTCACCCGGACCCCTATGGCTACACCTTC
CDR3 protein: CASSLSHPDPYGYTF

V gene: TRBV15
J gene: TRBJ1-4
clone size: few
D gene: TRBD1
CDR3 DNA: TGTGCCACCAGCAGCCGGACAGGGAATGAAAAACTGTTTTTT
CDR3 protein: CATSSRTGNEKLFF

V gene: TRBV7-2
J gene: TRBJ2-3
clone size: .
D gene: .
CDR3 DNA: TGTGCCAGCAGCTTCAGGCGGGAAGAGAGGAATACGCAGTATTTT
CDR3 protein: CASSFRREERNTQYF

V gene: TRBV25-1
J gene: TRBJ1-2
clone size: .
D gene: .
CDR3 DNA: TGTGCCAGCAGTGAGGGTGGAAGGGCTGGCTACACCTTC
CDR3 protein: CASSEGGRAGYTF

V gene: TRBV5-1
J gene: TRBJ2-7
clone size: once
D gene: .
CDR3 DNA: TGCGCCAGCAGCTCCCGGGGAGCGGGTTCCTACGAGCAGTACTTC
CDR3 protein: CASSSRGAGSYEQYF

V gene: TRBV7-9
J gene: TRBJ2-7
clone size: .
D gene: TRBD2
CDR3 DNA: TGTGCCAGCAGCCTGGGACTAGCGGGCAGATCCTACGAGCAGTACTTC
CDR3 protein: CASSLGLAGRSYEQYF

V gene: TRBV18
J gene: TRBJ1-2
clone size: few
D gene: TRBD1
CDR3 DNA: TGTGCCAGCTCACCCCGGGACAGGGGCAGCTATGGCTACACCTTC
CDR3 protein: CASSPRDRGSYGYTF

V gene: TRBV30
J gene: TRBJ2-3
clone size: .
D gene: .
CDR3 DNA: TGTGCCTGGAGTGGTAGTGGGTTCTACACAGATACGCAGTATTTT
CDR3 protein: CAWSGSGFYTDTQYF

V gene: TRBV6-6
J gene: TRBJ2-1
clone size: .
D gene: TRBD1
CDR3 DNA: TGTGCCAGCAGTTCCGGGACAGGGGTGGGTGAGCAGTTCTTC
CDR3 protein: CASSSGTGVGEQFF

V gene: TRBV29-1
J gene: TRBJ1-3
clone size: .
D gene: TRBD1
CDR3 DNA: TGCAGCGTTGAACAGGGGGTCGGAAACACCATATATTTT
CDR3 protein: CSVEQGVGNTIYF

V gene: TRBV7-2
J gene: TRBJ2-1
clone size: few
D gene: TRBD2
CDR3 DNA: TGTGCCAGCAACTTTCAGGGACTAGCGGGATTCAATGAGCAGTTCTTC
CDR3 protein: CASNFQGLAGFNEQFF